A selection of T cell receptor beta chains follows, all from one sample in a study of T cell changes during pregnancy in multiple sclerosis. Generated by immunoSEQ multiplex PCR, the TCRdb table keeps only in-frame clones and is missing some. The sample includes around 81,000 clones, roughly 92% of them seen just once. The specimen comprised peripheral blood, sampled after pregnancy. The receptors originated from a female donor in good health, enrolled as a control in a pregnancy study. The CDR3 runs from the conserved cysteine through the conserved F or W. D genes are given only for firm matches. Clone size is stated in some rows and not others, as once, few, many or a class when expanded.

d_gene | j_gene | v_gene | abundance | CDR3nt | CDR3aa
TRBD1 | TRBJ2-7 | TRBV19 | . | TGTGCCAGTAGTCGTCCCGGGACAGGGATCGAAACCTACGAGCAGTACTTC | CASSRPGTGIETYEQYF
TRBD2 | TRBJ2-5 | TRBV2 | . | TGTGCCAGCAGGGGGGGGAGCGAACAGACCCAGTACTTC | CASRGGSEQTQYF
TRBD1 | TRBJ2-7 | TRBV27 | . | TGTGCCAGCAGTTATCTGACAGGGCTTAGGGAGCAGTACTTC | CASSYLTGLREQYF
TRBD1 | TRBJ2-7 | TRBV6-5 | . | TGTGCCAGCGGGCCGGGACAGGGCAATAACGAGCAGTACTTC | CASGPGQGNNEQYF
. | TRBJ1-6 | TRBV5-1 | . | TGCGCCAGCAGCTTGCAGGGGAGTTCCTATAATTCACCCCTCCACTTT | CASSLQGSSYNSPLHF
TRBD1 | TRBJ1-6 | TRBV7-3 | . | TGTGCCAGCAGCACGACAGGGGCGCATTCACCCCTCCACTTT | CASSTTGAHSPLHF
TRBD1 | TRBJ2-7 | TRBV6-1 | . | TGTGCCAGCAGTCCGTGGACAGGGTTATCCTACGAGCAGTACTTC | CASSPWTGLSYEQYF
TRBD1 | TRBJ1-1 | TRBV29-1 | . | TGCAGCGTTAAAAGGGGGACAGGGAACACTGAAGCTTTCTTT | CSVKRGTGNTEAFF
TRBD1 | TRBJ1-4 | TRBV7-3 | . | TGTGCCAGCAGGCCAACGCCGGGACAGGGGGCCTATAATGAAAAACTGTTTTTT | CASRPTPGQGAYNEKLFF
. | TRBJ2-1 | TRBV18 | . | TGTGCCAGCTCACTGTTACAGTCCAGCCCGGAGCAGTTCTTC | CASSLLQSSPEQFF
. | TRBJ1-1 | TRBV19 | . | TGTGCCAGTAGTACAACATTGAACACTGAAGCTTTCTTT | CASSTTLNTEAFF
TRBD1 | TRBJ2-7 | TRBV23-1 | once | TGCGCCAGCAGCCCCCCCCGGGACAGGGGTAGCGAGCAGTACTTC | CASSPPRDRGSEQYF
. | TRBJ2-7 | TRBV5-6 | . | TGTGCCAGCAGCTTGGGGGCGGGGACAGTGAGATACGAGCAGTACTTC | CASSLGAGTVRYEQYF
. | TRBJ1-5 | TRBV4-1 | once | TGCGCCAGCAGCCAGAGGTCCAGGGGCGATAGCAATCAGCCCCAGCATTTT | CASSQRSRGDSNQPQHF
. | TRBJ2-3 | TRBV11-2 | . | TGTGCCAGCAGCCGTGACAGGTTCCCTATTACGCAGTATTTT | CASSRDRFPITQYF
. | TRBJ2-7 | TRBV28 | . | TGTGCCAGCAGTCTCTTCTACGAGCAGTACTTC | CASSLFYEQYF